The clone carrying this T cell receptor beta chain has only a few counts. Its antigen is currently unknown. The authors ran a second PCR of about 7 to 11 cycles using a sample-barcoded 5' primer and a J-beta primer mix. Each cDNA molecule carried a tag from a template-switch adaptor that contained 12 random nucleotides. TCRdb re-called the 5' RACE reads with MiXCR, one entry per CDR3 protein. The sample yields roughly 1,700,000 distinct CDR3 sequences, under 30% seen once. These data are taken from a study of blood T cells in healthy people across ages. The study, taken as a whole, reports: Diversity of TCR beta per million T cells declined in a roughly linear way with age. Versus aged donors, long-lived donors had higher diversity and more naive CD4+ cells.

The junction had 4 bases not matched to a gene; V was cut back by 2 bases and J by 0 bases. Germline V gene lookup returns CDR1 MNHEY and CDR2 SVGAGI. This CDR3 comprises 15 residues. The origin of this receptor is a young woman in good health. Sample: blood. This chain uses TRBV6-5 with TRBJ2-7, with 7 bases identical to TRBD1. The DNA for the CDR3 is TGTGCCAGCAGTTACGCCGGACAGGCCTCCTACGAGCAGTACTTC. This encodes CASSYAGQASYEQYF.